Listed below are T cell receptor beta chains from one sample, sequenced in a study of cytomegalovirus exposure and HLA in healthy donors. Data came from immunoSEQ multiplex PCR; TCRdb stores just in-frame clones and leaves some out. The sample has under 150,000 clones, about 82% seen once. What was sequenced was PBMCs. The receptors stem from a man aged 25-45 years in good health and CMV-seronegative. The CDR3 runs from the conserved cysteine through the conserved F or W. The order of the fields is clone size, D gene, V gene, J gene, CDR3 DNA, CDR3 protein. The D gene is left open where the match is weak. Size values are once, few and many counts, or a class for expanded clones, and some rows have none.

>NA|NA|TRBV21-1|TRBJ1-2
TGTGCCAGCAGCAAAGTAAGTTGCCGGGTCCTCTATGGCTACACCTTC
CASSKVSCRVLYGYTF
>few|NA|TRBV5-5|TRBJ2-7
TGTGCCAGCAGCTTGGGCCCGGCGGGCAGCGAGCAGTACTTC
CASSLGPAGSEQYF
>NA|NA|TRBV6-1|TRBJ1-5
TGTGCCAGCAGTGAAGGGGGGGGGCGCGATCAGCCCCAGCATTTT
CASSEGGGRDQPQHF
>NA|NA|TRBV7-9|TRBJ2-7
TGTGCCAGCAGCCCTTCGGAGAGCTCCTACGAGCAGTACTTC
CASSPSESSYEQYF
>NA|TRBD1|TRBV4-2|TRBJ2-7
TGTGCCAGCAGCCAAGAATGGACAGGGGGCAACTACGAGCAGTACTTC
CASSQEWTGGNYEQYF
>NA|NA|TRBV2|TRBJ2-5
TGTGCCAGCAGCCGGCAGGGGGGTATTGGAGAGACCCAGTACTTC
CASSRQGGIGETQYF
>NA|NA|TRBV5-1|TRBJ2-7
TGCGCCAGCAGCTTGGCCTCGGGTGGCACGGTCGGCTACGAGCAGTACTTC
CASSLASGGTVGYEQYF
>once|TRBD1|TRBV7-8|TRBJ1-3
TGTGCCAGCAGCCCCTTCAGGGGGGTGTATCGTTTCTCTGGAAACACCATATATTTT
CASSPFRGVYRFSGNTIYF
>NA|NA|TRBV6-5|TRBJ2-3
TGTGCCAGCACGCGGGACGGCACAGATACGCAGTATTTT
CASTRDGTDTQYF
>NA|TRBD1|TRBV2|TRBJ2-1
TGTGCCAGCAGCGGGACAGGGAATGAGCAGTTCTTC
CASSGTGNEQFF
>NA|NA|TRBV5-1|TRBJ2-7
TGCGCCAGCAGCTTGGACTCCCAATTTAGCTTCACGGCCTACGAGCAGTACTTC
CASSLDSQFSFTAYEQYF
>NA|TRBD2|TRBV6-6|TRBJ2-1
TGTGCCAGCAGTTACGGTAGCGGGAGGGGCAATGAGCAGTTCTTC
CASSYGSGRGNEQFF
>NA|NA|TRBV4-1|TRBJ1-3
TGCGCCAGCAGCCAAGATGGGACAACCAGCTCTGGAAACACCATATATTTT
CASSQDGTTSSGNTIYF
>NA|NA|TRBV5-8|TRBJ2-7
TGTGCCAGCAGCTTCGGGACTGTAAAACGGTCCGAGCAGTACTTC
CASSFGTVKRSEQYF
>once|TRBD2|TRBV9|TRBJ2-5
TGTGCCAGCAGCGCGACTAGCGGGGGGCGAGAGACCCAGTACTTC
CASSATSGGRETQYF
>NA|NA|TRBV5-1|TRBJ2-4
TGCGCCAGCAGCTTACGTTACCTTAGCATTCAGTACTTC
CASSLRYLSIQYF
>NA|NA|TRBV2|TRBJ1-3
TGTGCCAGCACCCTACAGGCATCCCTGGGAAACACCATATATTTT
CASTLQASLGNTIYF
>NA|TRBD2|TRBV7-8|TRBJ2-1
TGTGCCAGCAGCTCCCCGACTAGCGGGATCGTCTACTCCTACAATGAGCAGTTCTTC
CASSSPTSGIVYSYNEQFF
>NA|TRBD2|TRBV4-1|TRBJ2-1
TGCGCCAGCAGCCAAGTTGGGGGACTAGCGGGAGTCAATGAGCAGTTCTTC
CASSQVGGLAGVNEQFF
>few|NA|TRBV6-5|TRBJ1-2
TGTGCCAGCGGAGGTCGGAACTATGGCTACACCTTC
CASGGRNYGYTF
>once|TRBD1|TRBV11-2|TRBJ1-1
TGTGCCAGCAGTATAGAGGCCCCGACAGGGGAGGGGAGATACACTGAAGCTTTCTTT
CASSIEAPTGEGRYTEAFF
>NA|NA|TRBV15|TRBJ2-7
TGTGCCACCAGCAGAGATGCGGGGTCCTACGAGCAGTACTTC
CATSRDAGSYEQYF
>NA|NA|TRBV2|TRBJ2-7
TGTGCCAGCAGTGGAAGAGGGGACAATACCTACGAGCAGTACTTC
CASSGRGDNTYEQYF
>NA|NA|TRBV6-5|TRBJ1-2
TGTGCCAGCAGGAGGACAGCCCGCGATGGCTACACCTTC
CASRRTARDGYTF
>NA|NA|TRBV5-8|TRBJ1-5
TGTGCCAGCAGCGGTGGACCACAGGGTAATCAGCCCCAGCATTTT
CASSGGPQGNQPQHF
>NA|NA|TRBV28|TRBJ1-3
TGTGCCAGCAGTTCCGGGGTTCCTGGAAACACCATATATTTT
CASSSGVPGNTIYF
>NA|NA|TRBV6-5|TRBJ1-3
TGTGCCAGCGGCAGGGGCTCTGGAAACACCATATATTTT
CASGRGSGNTIYF
>once|TRBD1|TRBV29-1|TRBJ1-2
TGCAGCGTGGGGGACAGGAATACCTATGGCTACACCTTC
CSVGDRNTYGYTF
>NA|TRBD1|TRBV7-9|TRBJ1-1
TGTGCCAGCAGCCGAGATGGACAGGGGGCTGAGGGCACTGAAGCTTTCTTT
CASSRDGQGAEGTEAFF
>NA|NA|TRBV7-2|TRBJ1-1
TGTGCCAGCAGCTTAGCGGGGGGGATAGTCACTGAAGCTTTCTTT
CASSLAGGIVTEAFF
>NA|TRBD1|TRBV29-1|TRBJ2-5
TGCAGCGTTGCCGGACAGGGGATCGGGCCAAAAGAGACCCAGTACTTC
CSVAGQGIGPKETQYF
>NA|TRBD1|TRBV5-8|TRBJ1-5
TGTGCCAGCAGCTTGGGGACAGGGGGCGGTTATCAGCCCCAGCATTTT
CASSLGTGGGYQPQHF
>few|NA|TRBV30|TRBJ2-7
TGTGCCTGGAGTAGACGGCGGGAAGGGGAGCAGTACTTC
CAWSRRREGEQYF
>few|TRBD2|TRBV2|TRBJ2-1
TGTGCCAGCAGTCCCGGGACTATCAATGAGCAGTTCTTC
CASSPGTINEQFF
>NA|TRBD2|TRBV2|TRBJ2-7
TGTGCCAGCAGGGAGAGCTCGGGAGGGTCCTCCTACGAGCAGTACTTC
CASRESSGGSSYEQYF
>NA|TRBD1|TRBV7-8|TRBJ1-5
TGTGCCAGCAGCGCGGGACAGGGTACGGGCAATCAGCCCCAGCATTTT
CASSAGQGTGNQPQHF
>NA|TRBD1|TRBV29-1|TRBJ2-3
TGCAGCGTTGAGGGACAGGGGACGGCAGATACGCAGTATTTT
CSVEGQGTADTQYF
>NA|NA|TRBV25-1|TRBJ2-7
TGTGCCAGCAGTATTACGGGACTCTACGAGCAGTACTTC
CASSITGLYEQYF
>NA|TRBD2|TRBV19|TRBJ2-1
TGTGCCAGTAGCCTCCAGGGGCGGGAGGGCATAAATGAGCAGTTCTTC
CASSLQGREGINEQFF
>NA|TRBD1|TRBV7-9|TRBJ1-3
TGTGCCAGCAGCTCTCACTCGGGACAGTACTCTGGAAACACCATATATTTT
CASSSHSGQYSGNTIYF
>NA|NA|TRBV25-1|TRBJ2-1
TGTGCCGCGTCGCCCCCCCGGGGAAGGGTCCACAATGAGCAGTTCTTC
CAASPPRGRVHNEQFF